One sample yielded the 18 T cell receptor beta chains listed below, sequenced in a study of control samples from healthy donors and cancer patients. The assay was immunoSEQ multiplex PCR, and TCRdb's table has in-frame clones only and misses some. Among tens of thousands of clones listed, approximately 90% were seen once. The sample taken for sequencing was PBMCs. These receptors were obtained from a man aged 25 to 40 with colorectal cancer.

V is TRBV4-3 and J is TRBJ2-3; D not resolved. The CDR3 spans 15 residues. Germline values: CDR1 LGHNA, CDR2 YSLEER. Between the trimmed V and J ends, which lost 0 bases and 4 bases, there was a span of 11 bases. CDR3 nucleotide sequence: TGCGCCAGCAGCCAAGATAAGGGTTGGTCAGATACGCAGTATTTT. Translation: CASSQDKGWSDTQYF.

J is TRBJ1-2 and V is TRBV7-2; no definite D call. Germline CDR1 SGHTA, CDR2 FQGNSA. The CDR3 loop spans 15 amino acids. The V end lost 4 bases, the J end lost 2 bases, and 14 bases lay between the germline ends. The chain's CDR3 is CASSSRTDSNYGYTF. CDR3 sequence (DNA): TGTGCCAGCAGCTCCCGGACGGACTCCAACTATGGCTACACCTTC.

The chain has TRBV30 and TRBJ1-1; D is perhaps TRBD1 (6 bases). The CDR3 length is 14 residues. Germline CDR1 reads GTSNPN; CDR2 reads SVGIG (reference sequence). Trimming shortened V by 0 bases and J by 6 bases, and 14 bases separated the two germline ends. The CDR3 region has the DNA TGTGCCTGGAGTGTACTTACAGGGTTGGCTGAAGCTTTCTTT. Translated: CAWSVLTGLAEAFF.

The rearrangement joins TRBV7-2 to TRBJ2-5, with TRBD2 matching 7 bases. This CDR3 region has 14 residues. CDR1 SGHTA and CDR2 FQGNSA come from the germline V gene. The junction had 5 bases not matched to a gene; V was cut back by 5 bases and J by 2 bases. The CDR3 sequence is CASSPPGLQETQYF. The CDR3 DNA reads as TGTGCCAGCAGCCCCCCGGGACTACAAGAGACCCAGTACTTC.

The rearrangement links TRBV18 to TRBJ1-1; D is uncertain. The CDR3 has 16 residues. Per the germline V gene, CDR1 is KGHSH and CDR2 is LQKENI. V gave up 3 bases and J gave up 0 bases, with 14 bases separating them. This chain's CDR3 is CASSPTIDAVNTEAFF. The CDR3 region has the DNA TGTGCCAGCTCACCCACAATTGACGCTGTGAACACTGAAGCTTTCTTT.

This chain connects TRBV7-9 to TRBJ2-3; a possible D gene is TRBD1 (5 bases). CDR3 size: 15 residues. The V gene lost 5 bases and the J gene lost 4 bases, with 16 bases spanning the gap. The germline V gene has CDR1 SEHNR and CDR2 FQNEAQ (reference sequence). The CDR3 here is CASSPPEGHSDTQYF. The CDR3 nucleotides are TGTGCCAGCAGCCCGCCGGAAGGACATTCAGATACGCAGTATTTT. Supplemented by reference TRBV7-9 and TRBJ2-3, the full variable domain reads DTGVSQNPRHKITKRGQNVTFRCDPISEHNRLYWYRQTLGQGPEFLTYFQNEAQLEKSRLLSDRFSAERPKGSFSTLEIQRTEQGDSAMYLCASSPPEGHSDTQYFGPGTRLTVL.

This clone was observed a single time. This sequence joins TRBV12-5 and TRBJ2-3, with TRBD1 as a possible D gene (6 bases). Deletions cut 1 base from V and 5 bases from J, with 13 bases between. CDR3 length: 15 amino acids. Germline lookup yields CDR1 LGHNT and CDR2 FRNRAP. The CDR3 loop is CASGLEGGSLDTQYF. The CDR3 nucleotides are TGTGCTAGTGGTTTGGAAGGGGGTTCCCTAGATACGCAGTATTTT.

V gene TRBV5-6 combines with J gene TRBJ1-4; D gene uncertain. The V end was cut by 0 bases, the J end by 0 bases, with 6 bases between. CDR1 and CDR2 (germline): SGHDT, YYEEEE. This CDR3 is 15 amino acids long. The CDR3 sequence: CASSLGGATNEKLFF. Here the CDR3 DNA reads TGTGCCAGCAGCTTGGGGGGTGCAACTAATGAAAAACTGTTTTTT.

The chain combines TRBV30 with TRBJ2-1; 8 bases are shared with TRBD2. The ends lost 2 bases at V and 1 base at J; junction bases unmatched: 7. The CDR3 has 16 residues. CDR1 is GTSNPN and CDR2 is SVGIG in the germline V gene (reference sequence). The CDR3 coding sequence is TGTGCCTGGAGTCCACTAGCGGTGATTTCCTACAATGAGCAGTTCTTC. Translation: CAWSPLAVISYNEQFF.

This CDR3 is CASSSPGTSTDTQYF. The DNA of the CDR3 is TGTGCCAGCAGCTCGCCCGGGACTAGCACAGATACGCAGTATTTT. This chain uses TRBV3-1 (or the pseudogene TRBV3-2) with TRBJ2-3; a possible D gene is TRBD2 (6 bases). V was cut by 5 bases and J by 0 bases, with 12 bases left in between. This CDR3 is 15 amino acids long. The V gene's germline CDR1 is LGHDT and CDR2 YNNKEL (reference sequence).

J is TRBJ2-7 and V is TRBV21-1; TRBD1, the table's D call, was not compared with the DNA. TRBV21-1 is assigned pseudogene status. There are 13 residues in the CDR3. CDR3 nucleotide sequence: TGTGCCGGGTGGATAGGGGGCAGGTACGAGCAGTACGTC. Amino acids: CAGWIGGRYEQYV.

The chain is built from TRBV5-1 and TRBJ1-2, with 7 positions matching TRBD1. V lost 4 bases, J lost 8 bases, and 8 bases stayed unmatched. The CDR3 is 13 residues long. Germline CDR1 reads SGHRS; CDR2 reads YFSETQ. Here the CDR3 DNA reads TGCGCCAGCAGCCTGACAGGGTGGGAAGGCTACACCTTC. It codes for CASSLTGWEGYTF.

The CDR3 here is CASSTQGAQPQHF. As DNA, the CDR3 is TGTGCCAGTAGTACCCAAGGCGCTCAGCCCCAGCATTTT. The chain joins TRBV19 to TRBJ1-5; D gene uncertain. This CDR3 spans 13 amino acids. V was clipped by 4 bases and J by 6 bases, with 10 bases between them. Germline CDR1 is LNHDA and CDR2 is SQIVND (reference sequence).

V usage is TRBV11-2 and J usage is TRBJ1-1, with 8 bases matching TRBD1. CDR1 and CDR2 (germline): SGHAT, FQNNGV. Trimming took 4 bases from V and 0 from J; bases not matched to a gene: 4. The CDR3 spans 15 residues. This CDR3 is CASSSRGQMNTEAFF. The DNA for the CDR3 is TGTGCCAGCAGCTCCAGGGGGCAAATGAACACTGAAGCTTTCTTT.

CDR3 amino acids: CASSPGQVGEKLFF. The CDR3 nucleotides are TGCGCCAGCAGCCCGGGACAAGTAGGTGAAAAACTGTTTTTT. V usage is TRBV5-1 and J usage is TRBJ1-4; possible D gene TRBD1, 6 bases. CDR1 and CDR2 (germline): SGHRS, YFSETQ. This CDR3 region has 14 residues. V was shortened by 4 bases and J by 7 bases, with 14 bases between the two germline ends.

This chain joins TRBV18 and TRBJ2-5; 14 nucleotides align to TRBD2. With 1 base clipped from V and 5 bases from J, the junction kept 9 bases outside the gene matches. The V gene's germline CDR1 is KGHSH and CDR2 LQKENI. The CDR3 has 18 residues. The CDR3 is CASSPLRLAGGPWETQYF. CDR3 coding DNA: TGTGCCAGCTCACCACTGAGACTAGCGGGGGGGCCGTGGGAGACCCAGTACTTC.

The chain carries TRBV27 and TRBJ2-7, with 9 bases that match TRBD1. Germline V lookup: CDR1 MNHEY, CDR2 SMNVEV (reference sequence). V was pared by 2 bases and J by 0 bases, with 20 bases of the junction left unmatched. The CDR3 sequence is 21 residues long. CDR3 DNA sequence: TGTGCCAGCAGTTTAATTAATATGGTAAATTCGACAGGGGGACCCTCCTACGAGCAGTACGTC. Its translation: CASSLINMVNSTGGPSYEQYV.

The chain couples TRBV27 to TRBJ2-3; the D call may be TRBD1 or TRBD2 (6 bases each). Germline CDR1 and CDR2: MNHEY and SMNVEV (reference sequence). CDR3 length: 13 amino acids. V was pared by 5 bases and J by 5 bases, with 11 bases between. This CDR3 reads CASSLGGRDTQYF. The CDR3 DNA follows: TGTGCCAGCAGTCTAGGGGGGAGAGATACGCAGTATTTT.